One sample yielded the 17 T cell receptor beta chains listed below, sequenced in a study of blood T cell repertoires in COVID-19. Sequencing was performed with immunoSEQ multiplex PCR; in TCRdb, only in-frame clones are kept and a portion is missing. The sample includes tens of thousands of clones, around 83% seen only once; the top ten take about 25%. Sequencing was done on a sample of peripheral blood. These TCRs come from a man between 60 and 70 years old with acute or convalescent COVID-19.

The CDR3 is CASSSLGTGRGNTIYF. The CDR3 DNA reads as TGTGCCAGCAGTTCCCTGGGGACAGGCCGCGGAAACACCATATATTTT. The genes are TRBV27 and TRBJ1-3; 8 nucleotides line up with TRBD1. After removal of 4 bases from V and 4 bases from J, the junction contained 9 bases not matched to a gene. Germline V gene sequence: CDR1 MNHEY, CDR2 SMNVEV (reference sequence). The CDR3 has 16 amino acids.

The rearrangement joins TRBV4-2 to TRBJ1-4; no clear D gene. Germline loops: CDR1 LGHNA, CDR2 YNFKEQ. V gave up 0 bases and J gave up 3 bases, with 11 bases separating them. CDR3 length: 16 residues. CDR3 in DNA: TGTGCCAGCAGCCAAGATGGGCCAAGATCTAATGAAAAACTGTTTTTT. This translates into CASSQDGPRSNEKLFF.

V usage is TRBV4-2 and J usage is TRBJ1-1; TRBD1 agrees at 9 bases. The CDR3 is 14 residues long. Unmatched junction bases numbered 7, after V lost 3 bases and J lost 8 bases. Looked up from germline, CDR1 is LGHNA and CDR2 is YNFKEQ. CDR3 sequence: CASSHTTTGGEAFF. CDR3 DNA: TGTGCCAGCAGCCATACGACTACAGGGGGCGAAGCTTTCTTT.

The gene calls are TRBV6-5 and TRBJ2-2; 10 bases align to TRBD2. J lost 6 bases, V lost 4 bases, and 5 bases had no gene match. CDR3 length: 15 amino acids. CDR1 is MNHEY and CDR2 is SVGAGI in the germline V gene. CDR3 sequence reads: CASSSAGGPPGELFF. CDR3 bases: TGTGCCAGCAGTTCAGCGGGGGGGCCCCCCGGGGAGCTGTTTTTT.

This clone was observed once. V usage is TRBV2 and J usage is TRBJ1-5, with a possible D match to TRBD1 (5 bases). V lost 2 bases and J 4 bases, leaving 9 bases between the germline ends. The V gene's germline CDR1 is SNHLY and CDR2 FYNNEI. The CDR3 covers 14 residues. The CDR3 reads CASSERTPNQPQHF. The CDR3 nucleotides read TGTGCCAGCAGTGAACGGACACCTAATCAGCCCCAGCATTTT.

This chain joins TRBV18 and TRBJ2-3; 10 nucleotides agree with TRBD1. Looked up from germline, CDR1 is KGHSH and CDR2 is LQKENI. The CDR3 loop spans 19 amino acids. V shed 3 bases, J shed 9 bases, and the junction held 21 bases outside the gene matches. As DNA, the CDR3 is TGTGCCAGCTCACCCCGAAACAAGGGACAGGGGAGTGGAGCGACCACGCAGTATTTT. Encoded protein: CASSPRNKGQGSGATTQYF. Using reference TRBV18 and TRBJ2-3 for the parts outside the CDR3, the full variable domain is NAGVMQNPRHLVRRRGQEARLRCSPMKGHSHVYWYRQLPEEGLKFMVYLQKENIIDESGMPKERFSAEFPKEGPSILRIQQVVRGDSAAYFCASSPRNKGQGSGATTQYFGPGTRLTVL.

The chain uses TRBV4-1 and TRBJ1-3; the D is unclear. CDR3 length equals 15 residues. Trimming removed 1 base from V and 5 bases from J, with 12 bases in between. Germline V gene lookup returns CDR1 MGHRA and CDR2 YSYEKL. The CDR3 reads CASSQGAGARNTIYF. CDR3 DNA sequence: TGCGCCAGCAGCCAAGGTGCGGGTGCTCGAAACACCATATATTTT.

The gene calls are TRBV15 and TRBJ1-2; 8 bases align to TRBD1. J lost 4 bases, V lost 5 bases, and 12 bases had no gene match. The germline gives CDR1 LNHNV, CDR2 YYDKDF (reference sequence). This CDR3 is built from 16 residues. The DNA of the CDR3 is TGTGCCACCAGCTCCCCTACCGGTGACAGGGGCTATGGCTACACCTTC. Translation: CATSSPTGDRGYGYTF.

J is TRBJ2-5 and V is TRBV18; 9 bases map to TRBD2. V gave up 5 bases and J gave up 2 bases; unmatched junction bases: 0. The germline CDR1 and CDR2 sequences are KGHSH and LQKENI. This CDR3 region has 13 residues. The CDR3 coding sequence is TGTGCCAGCTCAAGCGGGGGGCAAGAGACCCAGTACTTC. This codes for CASSSGGQETQYF.

This clone was counted between two and nine times. The V gene is TRBV2, the J gene TRBJ1-2, with D possibly being TRBD1 (5 bases). Trimming took 8 bases from V and 7 from J, leaving 14 bases between them. CDR3 length: 12 amino acids. CDR1 is SNHLY and CDR2 is FYNNEI in the germline V gene. CDR3 sequence reads: CASQAGGAGYTF. CDR3 nucleotides: TGTGCCAGCCAGGCCGGAGGGGCTGGCTACACCTTC.

V usage is TRBV15 and J usage is TRBJ1-5; possibly TRBD1 for D (6 bases). The CDR3 length is 14 residues. The V gene's germline CDR1 is LNHNV and CDR2 YYDKDF (reference sequence). V lost 4 bases and J lost 2, with 9 bases in between. The CDR3 region is CATSTYRGNQPQHF. In DNA form, the CDR3 reads TGTGCCACCAGCACATACAGGGGCAATCAGCCCCAGCATTTT.

The chain recombines TRBV28 with TRBJ1-2; a weak D match, TRBD1 (6 bases). Deletions cut 5 bases from V and 6 bases from J, with 13 bases between. The CDR3 is 13 amino acids. Germline V CDR1 and CDR2: MDHEN, SYDVKM. The CDR3 nucleotides are TGTGCCAGCAGTCCAGCCACAGGGAATGGCTACACCTTC. This gives the protein CASSPATGNGYTF.

The chain recombines TRBV6-2 or TRBV6-3 with TRBJ1-1; D is undetermined. Germline loops: CDR1 MNHEY, CDR2 SVGEGT. Trimming cost V 4 bases and J 4 bases, with 16 bases left between them. This CDR3 has 15 amino acids. The CDR3 nucleotides are TGTGCCAGCAGTTCCCGGGGAGGACTCGTCACTGAAGCTTTCTTT. Protein sequence: CASSSRGGLVTEAFF.

This rearrangement joins TRBV5-1 to TRBJ2-1, with 10 bases fitting TRBD1. Germline CDR1 SGHRS, CDR2 YFSETQ. V gave up 3 bases and J gave up 5 bases; unmatched junction bases: 8. The CDR3 has 16 amino acids. The CDR3 DNA is TGCGCCAGCAGCTCGGAACCGGGACAGGGGAACAATGAGCAGTTCTTC. Translated: CASSSEPGQGNNEQFF.

The chain uses TRBV4-1 and TRBJ2-2, with 10 bases fitting TRBD2. Germline V gene data show CDR1 as MGHRA and CDR2 as YSYEKL. The CDR3 is made up of 15 amino acids. Trimming at V came to 2 bases and at J to 6 bases, leaving 3 bases not matched to a gene. The CDR3 region has the DNA TGCGCCAGCAGCCAACGGGGGACTAGCGCCGGGGAGCTGTTTTTT. Protein: CASSQRGTSAGELFF.

This chain connects TRBV5-6 to TRBJ2-7; D is possibly TRBD1 (5 bases). The CDR3 has 14 amino acids. The V gene lost 0 bases and the J gene lost 3 bases, with 10 bases spanning the gap. The germline V gene has CDR1 SGHDT and CDR2 YYEEEE. CDR3 coding DNA: TGTGCCAGCAGCTTGGGACAGCAAATCTACGAGCAGTACTTC. It translates to CASSLGQQIYEQYF.

The V call is TRBV4-2, the J call TRBJ1-2; TRBD1 matches 8 bases. V gave up 0 bases and J gave up 5 bases; unmatched junction bases: 5. Germline V gene data show CDR1 as LGHNA and CDR2 as YNFKEQ. The CDR3 covers 15 residues. CDR3 bases: TGTGCCAGCAGCCAAGAAAACAGGGGGACTTATGGCTACACCTTC. Translation: CASSQENRGTYGYTF.